These 15 T cell receptor beta chains were all obtained from the same sample, sequenced in a study of blood T cell repertoires in COVID-19. Sequencing was performed with immunoSEQ multiplex PCR; in TCRdb, only in-frame clones are kept and a portion is missing. The sample lists approximately 150,000 clones, around 90% occurring once. The sequencing sample was made of peripheral blood. The receptor set was obtained from a woman aged 60-70 years with active or convalescent COVID-19.

In the case of this clone: Germline is not matched at one junction end, which may reflect a read error. The gene calls are TRBV30 and TRBJ1-6, with D possibly matching TRBD1 (6 bases). In germline, CDR1 is GTSNPN, CDR2 SVGIG (reference sequence). This CDR3 spans 11 amino acids. The CDR3 sequence is CAWTQDSHANF. In DNA form, the CDR3 reads TGTGCCTGGACCCAGGACAGCCACGCCAACTTT.

The V and J genes are TRBV29-1 and TRBJ2-7; 10 bases fit TRBD1. Trimming at V came to 5 bases and at J to 1 base, leaving 2 bases not matched to a gene. The CDR3 loop spans 13 amino acids. Per the germline V gene, CDR1 is SQVTM and CDR2 is ANQGSEA. The CDR3 sequence is CSVPGQGSYEQYF. As DNA, the CDR3 is TGCAGCGTTCCGGGACAGGGGTCCTACGAGCAGTACTTC.

The V gene is TRBV12-3 or TRBV12-4, the J gene TRBJ1-2, with TRBD1 identical over 7 bases. This CDR3 is built from 12 residues. The ends lost 6 bases at V and 6 bases at J; junction bases unmatched: 4. As DNA, the CDR3 is TGTGCCAGCAGCCGACAGGGACATGGCTACACCTTC. Translating gives CASSRQGHGYTF.

The DNA of the CDR3 is TGTGCCAGCTCACCACCAGCCATGAACACTGAAGCTTTCTTT. The encoded protein is CASSPPAMNTEAFF. This chain uses TRBV18 with TRBJ1-1; D not certain. The length of the CDR3 is 14 residues. V lost 0 bases, J lost 0 bases, and 5 bases lay in between. Germline V gene data show CDR1 as KGHSH and CDR2 as LQKENI.

This chain joins TRBV11-2 and TRBJ2-1; D is ambiguous. The length of the CDR3 is 14 residues. Germline V gene lookup returns CDR1 SGHAT and CDR2 FQNNGV. The V gene lost 2 bases and the J gene lost 5 bases, with 10 bases spanning the gap. The CDR3 DNA sequence: TGTGCCAGCAGCTTAACGACTCTGAACAATGAGCAGTTCTTC. Translation: CASSLTTLNNEQFF.

This clone was observed a few times. The chain couples TRBV18 to TRBJ1-5, with D possibly being TRBD1 (5 bases). The CDR3 has 16 residues. Trimming shortened V by 0 bases and J by 5 bases, and 14 bases separated the two germline ends. The germline V gene encodes CDR1 KGHSH and CDR2 LQKENI. As DNA, the CDR3 is TGTGCCAGCTCACCACCGTCGGGACTGGGTTATCAGCCCCAGCATTTT. Translated: CASSPPSGLGYQPQHF.

This clone was recorded once. V and J are TRBV7-9 and TRBJ2-3; perhaps TRBD1 as D (6 bases). With 4 bases removed from V and 0 bases from J, the gap between germline ends came to 14 bases. This CDR3 spans 16 amino acids. Germline V gene data show CDR1 as SEHNR and CDR2 as FQNEAQ (reference sequence). In nucleotides, the CDR3 is TGTGCCAGCAGCTCGCCCGACAGGAGCAGCACAGATACGCAGTATTTT. Translation gives CASSSPDRSSTDTQYF.

The chain links TRBV11-3 to TRBJ1-1; D is undetermined. The CDR3 sequence is 13 residues long. Germline assignment: CDR1 SGHNT and CDR2 YENEEA. Trimming stripped 1 base from V and 7 bases from J, with 10 bases between. In nucleotides, the CDR3 is TGTGCCAGCAGCTTAGCGACGGCGGGTGAAGCTTTCTTT. It translates to CASSLATAGEAFF. Drawing the rest from reference TRBV11-3 and TRBJ1-1, the complete variable domain is EAGVVQSPRYKIIEKKQPVAFWCNPISGHNTLYWYLQNLGQGPELLIRYENEEAVDDSQLPKDRFSAERLKGVDSTLKIQPAELGDSAVYLCASSLATAGEAFFGQGTRLTVV.

This chain joins TRBV7-9 and TRBJ2-3; D remains unclear. CDR1 and CDR2 (germline): SEHNR, FQNEAQ (reference sequence). Trimming shortened V by 3 bases and J by 0 bases, and 7 bases separated the two germline ends. The CDR3 totals 14 residues. CDR3 DNA: TGTGCCAGCAGCTTCCCTATCAGCACAGATACGCAGTATTTT. Amino acids: CASSFPISTDTQYF.

The V call is TRBV12-3 or TRBV12-4, the J call TRBJ1-2; 7 nucleotides align to TRBD1. The CDR3 runs 12 residues. J gave up 10 bases and V 5 bases, and 7 bases lay outside the gene matches. The CDR3 DNA sequence: TGTGCCAGCAGTCCAGGACAGGCGATCTACACCTTC. This encodes CASSPGQAIYTF.

A single count supports this clone. The J gene is TRBJ1-6, the V gene TRBV6-5, with a weak D call TRBD1 (5 bases). The ends were cut back, 7 bases at V and 10 bases at J, with 14 bases in the middle. This CDR3 region has 13 residues. CDR1 and CDR2 from the germline V gene are MNHEY and SVGAGI. The CDR3 region has the DNA TGTGCCAGCACCCGACAGTTCAAATCACCCCTCCACTTT. Protein product: CASTRQFKSPLHF.

The chain combines TRBV7-9 with TRBJ2-1, with D perhaps matching TRBD2 (6 bases). CDR1 is SEHNR and CDR2 is FQNEAQ in the germline V gene (reference sequence). The V gene lost 7 bases and the J gene lost 11 bases, with 24 bases spanning the gap. The CDR3 covers 15 residues. The CDR3 reads CASTYGGHIQYKQFF. CDR3 DNA: TGTGCCAGCACGTATGGAGGGCATATACAATATAAGCAGTTCTTC. The complete variable domain, with remaining parts taken from reference TRBV7-9 and TRBJ2-1, reads DTGVSQNPRHKITKRGQNVTFRCDPISEHNRLYWYRQTLGQGPEFLTYFQNEAQLEKSRLLSDRFSAERPKGSFSTLEIQRTEQGDSAMYLCASTYGGHIQYKQFFGPGTRLTVL.

J is TRBJ1-2 and V is TRBV18; no reliable D call. Trimming cost V 0 bases and J 4 bases, with 9 bases left between them. CDR1 KGHSH and CDR2 LQKENI come from the germline V gene. This CDR3 region has 14 residues. The CDR3: CASSPPTTSYGYTF. The CDR3 nucleotides are TGTGCCAGCTCACCACCGACGACAAGCTATGGCTACACCTTC.

This chain joins TRBV6-5 and TRBJ2-3; unclear D gene. CDR3 size: 12 residues. The V gene lost 0 bases and the J gene lost 7 bases, with 5 bases spanning the gap. Germline CDR1 and CDR2: MNHEY and SVGAGI. The CDR3 nucleotides are TGTGCCAGCAGTTACTCTAGAAATACGCAGTATTTT. Its translation: CASSYSRNTQYF.

The CDR3 spells CASSLQGRIGETQYF. The CDR3 DNA reads TGCGCCAGCAGCTTACAGGGGAGGATTGGAGAGACCCAGTACTTC. This rearrangement joins TRBV5-1 to TRBJ2-5; D perhaps matches TRBD1 (7 bases). This CDR3 has 15 residues. V was shortened by 2 bases and J by 4 bases, with 15 bases between the two germline ends. From germline, CDR1 is SGHRS and CDR2 YFSETQ.